Presented here are 20 T cell receptor beta chains from one specimen sequenced in a study of CD8+ T cells in alopecia areata. RNA extraction was followed by reverse transcription into cDNA, which acted as the sequencing template. Assay used: immunoSEQ multiplex PCR; TCRdb lists only in-frame clones, some missing. This repertoire shows about 150,000 clones, 80% to 90% found once; its top ten account for approximately 16%. The sample was CD8+ T cells sorted from blood, taken at week 0. The receptors were gathered from a human donor with alopecia areata.

The rearrangement links TRBV2 to TRBJ2-2, with no clear D. V lost 8 bases, J lost 4 bases, and 8 bases lay in between. Germline assignment: CDR1 SNHLY and CDR2 FYNNEI. The CDR3 totals 12 residues. The CDR3 here is CASYVGTGELFF. The CDR3 coding sequence is TGTGCCAGCTACGTTGGCACCGGGGAGCTGTTTTTT.

This chain connects TRBV7-6 to TRBJ2-2; the match to TRBD2 covers 7 bases. The CDR3 has 16 amino acids. Germline assignment: CDR1 SGHVS and CDR2 FNYEAQ. With V trimmed by 0 bases and J by 4 bases, 5 bases remained unmatched. For the CDR3, the DNA is TGTGCCAGCAGCTTAGCAGGACTAGAGGGCACCGGGGAGCTGTTTTTT. Protein product: CASSLAGLEGTGELFF.

The chain links TRBV10-3 to TRBJ2-1, with 7 bases identical to TRBD2. Per the germline V gene, CDR1 is ENHRY and CDR2 is SYGVKD. CDR3 size: 15 residues. V trimming: 2 bases; J trimming: 8 bases; junction bases outside the gene matches: 9. CDR3: CAISETSQRDYEQFF. The CDR3 DNA follows: TGTGCCATCAGTGAGACGTCTCAGCGGGATTATGAGCAGTTCTTC.

The sample holds one count of this clone. V is TRBV4-1 and J is TRBJ1-1, with D hard to call. V lost 0 bases and J lost 3, with 2 bases in between. This CDR3 has 12 amino acids. Germline V gene data show CDR1 as MGHRA and CDR2 as YSYEKL. The CDR3 loop is CASSQEYTEAFF. CDR3 DNA: TGCGCCAGCAGCCAAGAATACACTGAAGCTTTCTTT.

The chain carries TRBV27 and TRBJ2-7, with D unresolved. Germline CDR1 MNHEY, CDR2 SMNVEV (reference sequence). Trimming shortened V by 6 bases and J by 2 bases, and 11 bases separated the two germline ends. This CDR3 region has 13 residues. Written as DNA, the CDR3 is TGTGCCAGCAGCGAAAGCCCGGCCTACGAGCAGTACTTC. It codes for CASSESPAYEQYF.

The V and J genes are TRBV27 and TRBJ2-7; 7 positions agree with TRBD1. The CDR3 covers 14 residues. V shed 3 bases, J shed 3 bases, and the junction held 5 bases outside the gene matches. Germline V gives CDR1 MNHEY, CDR2 SMNVEV (reference sequence). The DNA of the CDR3 is TGTGCCAGCAGTTTCTCAGCAGGGGGCTACGAGCAGTACTTC. This encodes CASSFSAGGYEQYF.

The rearrangement uses TRBV7-3 and TRBJ1-1; D ambiguous. CDR3 length: 13 residues. Looked up from germline, CDR1 is SGHTA and CDR2 is FQGTGA. The germline V and J ends were trimmed by 5 bases and 5 bases, with 12 bases remaining between them. The CDR3 nucleotides read TGTGCCAGCAGCACAACGGGCATAACTGAAGCTTTCTTT. Translating gives CASSTTGITEAFF.

The chain joins TRBV9 to TRBJ2-1; 11 nucleotides match TRBD2. After removal of 2 bases from V and 9 bases from J, the junction contained 7 bases not matched to a gene. The CDR3 is 15 amino acids. Germline loops: CDR1 SGDLS, CDR2 YYNGEE. The CDR3 loop reads CASSVWASGGSEQFF. In DNA form, the CDR3 reads TGTGCCAGCAGCGTCTGGGCTAGCGGGGGGTCTGAGCAGTTCTTC. Drawing the rest from reference TRBV9 and TRBJ2-1, the complete variable domain is DSGVTQTPKHLITATGQRVTLRCSPRSGDLSVYWYQQSLDQGLQFLIQYYNGEERAKGNILERFSAQQFPDLHSELNLSSLELGDSALYFCASSVWASGGSEQFFGPGTRLTVL.

The rearrangement links TRBV27 to TRBJ2-6; TRBD1 might be the D (6 bases). CDR1 and CDR2 from the germline V gene are MNHEY and SMNVEV (reference sequence). Trimming shortened V by 4 bases and J by 0 bases, and 7 bases separated the two germline ends. The CDR3 totals 15 residues. This CDR3 reads CASSWTVSGANVLTF. The CDR3 DNA sequence: TGTGCCAGCAGTTGGACAGTCTCTGGGGCCAACGTCCTGACTTTC.

This clone was found once. CDR3 sequence: CASSSPRGRASYEQYF. CDR3 DNA: TGTGCCAGCAGCTCCCCTCGGGGACGCGCCTCCTACGAGCAGTACTTC. This rearrangement joins TRBV5-8 to TRBJ2-7, with D perhaps assigned TRBD1 or TRBD2 (5 bases each). Trimming took 3 bases from V and 0 from J, leaving 16 bases between them. The CDR3 is made up of 16 amino acids. Germline CDR1 reads SGHTS; CDR2 reads YDEGEE.

The V gene is TRBV6-5, the J gene TRBJ2-1, with 7 bases fitting TRBD1. Germline-derived CDR1 and CDR2 are MNHEY and SVGAGI. The length of the CDR3 is 16 residues. The J segment lost 6 bases and the V segment lost 0 bases, leaving 8 bases of the junction unmatched. CDR3 amino acids: CASSYSQGGAANEQFF. Here the CDR3 DNA reads TGTGCCAGCAGTTACTCCCAAGGGGGCGCAGCCAATGAGCAGTTCTTC.

The chain couples TRBV29-1 to TRBJ1-2; 7 bases fit TRBD1. Germline V gives CDR1 SQVTM, CDR2 ANQGSEA. This CDR3 contains 12 residues. J lost 4 bases, V lost 4 bases, and 3 bases had no gene match. The CDR3 region is CSVGQGLYGYTF. CDR3 sequence (DNA): TGCAGCGTTGGACAGGGCCTCTATGGCTACACCTTC.

The V gene is TRBV5-1, the J gene TRBJ2-3; 12 nucleotides align to TRBD2. The CDR3 loop spans 17 amino acids. With V trimmed by 0 bases and J by 6 bases, 8 bases remained unmatched. CDR1 and CDR2 from the germline V gene are SGHRS and YFSETQ. The CDR3 reads CASSLESSGGALDTQYF. The CDR3 DNA follows: TGCGCCAGCAGCTTGGAATCTAGCGGGGGGGCATTGGATACGCAGTATTTT.

This chain uses TRBV29-1 with TRBJ1-2; D call uncertain. The V end lost 6 bases, the J end lost 6 bases, and 14 bases lay between the germline ends. CDR1 and CDR2 from the germline V gene are SQVTM and ANQGSEA. The CDR3 spans 12 residues. CDR3 in amino acids: CSVQTRGDGYTF. The CDR3 DNA is TGCAGCGTCCAAACCCGCGGGGATGGCTACACCTTC.

The CDR3 here is CASSSRGGVDGYTF. The CDR3 bases are TGTGCCAGCAGCTCCCGGGGTGGGGTAGATGGCTACACCTTC. This chain joins TRBV27 and TRBJ1-2; D is undetermined. The CDR3 runs 14 residues. V lost 6 bases, J lost 6 bases, and 17 bases lay in between. Germline CDR1 is MNHEY and CDR2 is SMNVEV (reference sequence).

The chain links TRBV27 to TRBJ2-7, with D perhaps TRBD1 (6 bases). V was pared by 5 bases and J by 10 bases, with 15 bases between. Germline V gene data show CDR1 as MNHEY and CDR2 as SMNVEV (reference sequence). The CDR3 is 12 residues long. CDR3 amino acids: CASSLDRTIQYF. The CDR3 DNA reads as TGTGCCAGCAGTCTGGACAGAACGATCCAGTACTTC.

The J gene is TRBJ2-5, the V gene TRBV13; D remains ambiguous. The V end lost 3 bases, the J end lost 7 bases, and 6 bases lay between the germline ends. The germline V gene has CDR1 PRHDT and CDR2 FYEKMQ (reference sequence). CDR3 size: 11 residues. The CDR3 spells CASSFDGTQYF. The DNA of the CDR3 is TGTGCCAGCAGCTTTGATGGGACCCAGTACTTC.

The CDR3 loop is CASGSDRVSNQPQHF. CDR3 in DNA: TGTGCCAGCGGTTCGGACAGGGTGAGCAATCAGCCCCAGCATTTT. The chain links TRBV6-1 to TRBJ1-5; 8 positions agree with TRBD1. The germline V gene encodes CDR1 MNHNS and CDR2 SASEGT. This CDR3 comprises 15 residues. V shed 8 bases, J shed 1 base, and the junction held 7 bases outside the gene matches.

The chain recombines TRBV4-1 with TRBJ1-5; 9 bases are shared with TRBD1. The trim removed 0 bases at V and 6 bases at J, leaving 12 bases unmatched. From germline, CDR1 is MGHRA and CDR2 YSYEKL. This CDR3 is built from 18 residues. The CDR3 reads CASSQDYVRDRAAQPQHF. The CDR3 nucleotides read TGCGCCAGCAGCCAAGATTATGTACGGGACAGGGCTGCTCAGCCCCAGCATTTT.

The rearrangement joins TRBV5-1 to TRBJ2-1, with TRBD2 matching 12 bases. V shed 6 bases, J shed 0 bases, and the junction held 10 bases outside the gene matches. The CDR3 consists of 18 residues. In germline, CDR1 is SGHRS, CDR2 YFSETQ. DNA of the CDR3: TGCGCCAGCAACCCCGGGACTAGCGGGTCGAGCTCCTACAATGAGCAGTTCTTC. It is translated as CASNPGTSGSSSYNEQFF.